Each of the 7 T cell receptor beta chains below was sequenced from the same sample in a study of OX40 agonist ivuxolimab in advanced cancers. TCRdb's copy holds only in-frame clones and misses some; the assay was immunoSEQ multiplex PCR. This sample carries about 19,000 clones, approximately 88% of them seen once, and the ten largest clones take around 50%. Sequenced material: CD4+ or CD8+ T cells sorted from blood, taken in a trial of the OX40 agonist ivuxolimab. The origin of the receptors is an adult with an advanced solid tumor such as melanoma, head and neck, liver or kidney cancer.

The CDR3: CASSQKDRGQETQYF. Here the CDR3 DNA reads TGCGCCAGCAGCCAAAAAGACAGGGGACAAGAGACCCAGTACTTC. The genes are TRBV4-1 and TRBJ2-5, with TRBD1 identical over 8 bases. Per germline, CDR1 MGHRA and CDR2 YSYEKL. The junction had 4 bases not matched to a gene; V was cut back by 2 bases and J by 2 bases. The CDR3 consists of 15 residues.

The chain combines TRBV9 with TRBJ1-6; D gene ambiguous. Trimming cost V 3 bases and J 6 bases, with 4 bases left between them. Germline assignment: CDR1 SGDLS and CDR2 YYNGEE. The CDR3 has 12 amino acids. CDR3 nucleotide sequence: TGTGCCAGCAGCGCCAGTAATTCACCCCTCCACTTT. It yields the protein CASSASNSPLHF.

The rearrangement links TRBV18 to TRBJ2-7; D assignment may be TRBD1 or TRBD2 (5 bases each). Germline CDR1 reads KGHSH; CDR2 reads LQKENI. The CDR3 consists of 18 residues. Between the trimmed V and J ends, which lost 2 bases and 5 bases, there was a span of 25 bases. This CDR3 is CASSPTRFSGKGVHEQYF. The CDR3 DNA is TGTGCCAGCTCACCAACCCGGTTTTCCGGGAAAGGGGTTCACGAGCAGTACTTC.

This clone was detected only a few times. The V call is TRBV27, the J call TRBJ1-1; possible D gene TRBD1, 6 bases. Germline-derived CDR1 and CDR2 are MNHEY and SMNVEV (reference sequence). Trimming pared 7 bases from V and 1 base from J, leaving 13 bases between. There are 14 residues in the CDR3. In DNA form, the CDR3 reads TGTGCCAGCAACTTCCCGACAGGGAACACTGAAGCTTTCTTT. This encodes CASNFPTGNTEAFF.

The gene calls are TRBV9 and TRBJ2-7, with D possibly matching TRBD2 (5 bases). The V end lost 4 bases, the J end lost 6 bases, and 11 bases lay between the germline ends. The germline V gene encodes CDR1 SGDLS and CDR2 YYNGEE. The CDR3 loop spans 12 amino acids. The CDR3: CASSSDSREQYF. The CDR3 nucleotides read TGTGCCAGCAGCTCGGACTCTCGCGAGCAGTACTTC.

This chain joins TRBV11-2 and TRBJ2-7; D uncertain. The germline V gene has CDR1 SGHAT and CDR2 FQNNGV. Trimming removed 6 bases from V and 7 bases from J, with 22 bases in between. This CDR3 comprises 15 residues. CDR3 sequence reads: CASSLKVPSVGEQYF. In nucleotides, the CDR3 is TGTGCCAGCAGTTTGAAAGTCCCTAGTGTGGGAGAGCAGTACTTC.

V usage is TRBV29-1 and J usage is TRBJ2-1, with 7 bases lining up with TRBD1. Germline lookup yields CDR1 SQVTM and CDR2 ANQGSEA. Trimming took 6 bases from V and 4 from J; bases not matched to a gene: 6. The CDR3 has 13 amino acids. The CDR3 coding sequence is TGCAGCGTCGCACCGGGACAGTACAATGAGCAGTTCTTC. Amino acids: CSVAPGQYNEQFF.